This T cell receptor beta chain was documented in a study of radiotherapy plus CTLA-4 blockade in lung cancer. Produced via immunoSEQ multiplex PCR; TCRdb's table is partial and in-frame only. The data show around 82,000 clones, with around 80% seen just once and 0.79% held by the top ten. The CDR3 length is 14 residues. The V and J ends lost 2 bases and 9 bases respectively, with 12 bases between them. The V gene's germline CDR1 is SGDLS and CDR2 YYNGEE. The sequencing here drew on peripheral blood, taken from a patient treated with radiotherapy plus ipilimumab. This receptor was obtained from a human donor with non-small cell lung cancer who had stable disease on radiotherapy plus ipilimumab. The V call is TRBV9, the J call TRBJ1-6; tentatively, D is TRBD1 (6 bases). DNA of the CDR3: TGTGCCAGCAGCGTGGGGGGCTCGGGTTCACCCCTCCACTTT. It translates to CASSVGGSGSPLHF. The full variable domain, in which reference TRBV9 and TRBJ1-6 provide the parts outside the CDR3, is DSGVTQTPKHLITATGQRVTLRCSPRSGDLSVYWYQQSLDQGLQFLIQYYNGEERAKGNILERFSAQQFPDLHSELNLSSLELGDSALYFCASSVGGSGSPLHFGNGTRLTVT.